The 19 T cell receptor beta chains listed next were all sequenced from one sample in a study of blood T cell repertoires in COVID-19. Some clones are missing from TCRdb's copy, which holds only in-frame ones; the method was immunoSEQ multiplex PCR. The sample has more than 75,000 clones, 84% seen once. The sample consisted of peripheral blood. These receptors all come from a man between 60 and 75 years old with acute or convalescent COVID-19.

This chain's CDR3 is CASSLGATEAFF. For the CDR3, the DNA is TGTGCCAGCAGTTTAGGGGCCACTGAAGCTTTCTTT. The V and J genes are TRBV12-3 or TRBV12-4 and TRBJ1-1; D gene unclear. This CDR3 is 12 amino acids long. V lost 1 base to trimming and J lost 4 bases, with 4 bases between them.

The chain recombines TRBV7-3 with TRBJ1-1, with TRBD1 as a possible D gene (5 bases). The CDR3 contains 16 residues. The V gene's germline CDR1 is SGHTA and CDR2 FQGTGA. V gave up 5 bases and J gave up 0 bases, with 16 bases separating them. In DNA form, the CDR3 reads TGTGCCAGCAGCCTTGGGGCAGGCGAATTGAACACTGAAGCTTTCTTT. It specifies CASSLGAGELNTEAFF. The variable domain in full, with the rest retrieved from reference TRBV7-3 and TRBJ1-1, is GAGVSQTPSNKVTEKGKYVELRCDPISGHTALYWYRQSLGQGPEFLIYFQGTGAADDSGLPNDRFFAVRPEGSVSTLKIQRTERGDSAVYLCASSLGAGELNTEAFFGQGTRLTVV.

This chain joins TRBV7-3 and TRBJ2-3, with 8 bases aligning to TRBD2. The germline V gene has CDR1 SGHTA and CDR2 FQGTGA. The V and J ends lost 3 bases and 4 bases, in that order; junction bases with no gene match: 6. The CDR3 covers 15 residues. The CDR3 nucleotides read TGTGCCAGCAGCTTGGACGGGGGGGCATCAGATACGCAGTATTTT. Its protein is CASSLDGGASDTQYF.

J is TRBJ2-3 and V is TRBV30; 11 nucleotides match TRBD2. Germline V gene data show CDR1 as GTSNPN and CDR2 as SVGIG (reference sequence). CDR3 length: 15 residues. V was pared by 1 base and J by 2 bases, with 2 bases of the junction left unmatched. The CDR3 protein is CAWSASGGSTDTQYF. As DNA, the CDR3 is TGTGCCTGGAGTGCTAGCGGGGGGTCCACAGATACGCAGTATTTT.

The genes are TRBV2 and TRBJ1-5; 9 bases match TRBD1. Trimming cost V 7 bases and J 4 bases; bases outside gene matches: 5. Per germline, CDR1 SNHLY and CDR2 FYNNEI. There are 14 residues in the CDR3. The CDR3 region is CASMSDRGNQPQHF. The CDR3 DNA reads as TGTGCCAGCATGTCAGACAGGGGGAATCAGCCCCAGCATTTT.

This chain uses TRBV7-2 with TRBJ2-1, with 9 bases matching TRBD2. J gave up 6 bases and V 0 bases, and 6 bases lay outside the gene matches. The CDR3 loop spans 16 amino acids. Germline V CDR1 and CDR2: SGHTA, FQGNSA. DNA of the CDR3: TGTGCCAGCAGCTTAGCGGGCGGGGGGGCCGGCAATGAGCAGTTCTTC. Translation: CASSLAGGGAGNEQFF.

This clone was seen once. The chain recombines TRBV4-1 with TRBJ2-1; D may be TRBD2 (6 bases). Germline V gene sequence: CDR1 MGHRA, CDR2 YSYEKL. CDR3 length: 19 residues. V was pared by 4 bases and J by 0 bases, with 22 bases between. The CDR3 region has the DNA TGCGCCAGCAGCCTGGATATTCGGGAGTCACGTCCCTCCTACAATGAGCAGTTCTTC. The encoded protein is CASSLDIRESRPSYNEQFF.

The chain uses TRBV28 and TRBJ1-2; possibly TRBD1 for D (5 bases). CDR3 length equals 12 residues. Germline lookup yields CDR1 MDHEN and CDR2 SYDVKM. Trimming cost V 5 bases and J 7 bases, with 11 bases left between them. The CDR3, as DNA: TGTGCCAGCAGTGGAGGGACCTTTGGCTACACCTTC. Encoded protein: CASSGGTFGYTF.

This clone was counted a single time. The genes are TRBV27 and TRBJ2-3, with D perhaps TRBD1 (6 bases). V lost 8 bases to trimming and J lost 5 bases, with 8 bases between them. Looked up from germline, CDR1 is MNHEY and CDR2 is SMNVEV (reference sequence). The CDR3 extends over 11 amino acids. In DNA, the CDR3 is TGTGCCAGCGGGACACTAGATACGCAGTATTTT. This translates into CASGTLDTQYF.

This sequence joins TRBV6-2 or TRBV6-3 and TRBJ1-1; D gene ambiguous. V was cut by 0 bases and J by 5 bases, with 10 bases left in between. Per germline, CDR1 MNHEY and CDR2 SVGEGT. This CDR3 is 14 amino acids long. The CDR3 DNA is TGTGCCAGCAGTTACTCGTCAGTGGAGACTGAAGCTTTCTTT. It codes for CASSYSSVETEAFF.

The chain combines TRBV10-1 with TRBJ1-1; D is uncertain. V was shortened by 4 bases and J by 7 bases, with 16 bases between the two germline ends. There are 14 residues in the CDR3. The germline V gene has CDR1 WNHNN and CDR2 SYGVQD (reference sequence). The CDR3 sequence is CASSGRDDGVEAFF. The CDR3 region has the DNA TGCGCCAGCAGTGGACGGGATGACGGTGTTGAAGCTTTCTTT.

The chain combines TRBV18 with TRBJ1-5; D is unresolved. The CDR3 totals 17 residues. Deletions cut 0 bases from V and 4 bases from J, with 16 bases between. Germline V gene lookup returns CDR1 KGHSH and CDR2 LQKENI. The CDR3 is CASSPPPNGRGNQPQHF. The DNA of the CDR3 is TGTGCCAGCTCACCACCGCCTAACGGAAGAGGGAATCAGCCCCAGCATTTT.

V usage is TRBV4-3 and J usage is TRBJ1-3, with 8 bases that match TRBD1. Per the germline V gene, CDR1 is LGHNA and CDR2 is YSLEER. This CDR3 contains 15 residues. With V trimmed by 5 bases and J by 0 bases, 3 bases remained unmatched. The CDR3 spells CASSTGQASGNTIYF. CDR3 nucleotides: TGCGCCAGCAGCACGGGACAGGCCTCTGGAAACACCATATATTTT.

This clone turned up a few times. This chain links TRBV6-1 with TRBJ1-4; D ambiguous. CDR1 MNHNS and CDR2 SASEGT come from the germline V gene. The CDR3 contains 16 residues. Trimming left V 1 base short and J 13 bases short, with 22 bases between. The CDR3 region has the DNA TGTGCCAGCAGTGAAGATGTTTCTCGGTTGTCGCTAGGACTGTTTTTT. Translating it yields CASSEDVSRLSLGLFF.

The V and J genes are TRBV30 and TRBJ1-5; D ambiguous. The germline V gene has CDR1 GTSNPN and CDR2 SVGIG (reference sequence). Trimming stripped 1 base from V and 2 bases from J, with 9 bases between. The CDR3 contains 14 residues. The CDR3 is CAWSGQVGNQPQHF. The DNA of the CDR3 is TGTGCCTGGAGTGGGCAGGTGGGCAATCAGCCCCAGCATTTT.

The chain has TRBV27 and TRBJ2-7; maybe TRBD2 (6 bases). With 6 bases removed from V and 3 bases from J, the gap between germline ends came to 15 bases. Germline CDR1 and CDR2: MNHEY and SMNVEV (reference sequence). The CDR3 has 14 amino acids. The CDR3 sequence: CASSPAGGIYEQYF. Here the CDR3 DNA reads TGTGCCAGCAGCCCCGCTGGCGGGATCTACGAGCAGTACTTC.

The chain carries TRBV6-6 and TRBJ1-6, with a tentative D call TRBD1 (6 bases). Per the germline V gene, CDR1 is MNHNY and CDR2 is SVGAGI (reference sequence). V was clipped by 5 bases and J by 7 bases, with 24 bases between them. CDR3 length: 18 residues. The CDR3 loop reads CASSRPLGQLGINSPLHF. CDR3 DNA: TGTGCCAGCAGTCGCCCACTAGGACAGCTAGGGATCAATTCACCCCTCCACTTT.

V gene TRBV19 combines with J gene TRBJ2-6, with a possible D match to TRBD1 (5 bases). Trimming removed 8 bases from V and 2 bases from J, with 10 bases in between. In germline, CDR1 is LNHDA, CDR2 SQIVND (reference sequence). This CDR3 is 14 amino acids long. The CDR3 sequence is CASERGTGANVLTF. Here the CDR3 DNA reads TGTGCCAGTGAAAGGGGCACTGGGGCCAACGTCCTGACTTTC.

The rearrangement joins TRBV19 to TRBJ2-2; D call uncertain. The CDR3 length is 12 residues. V lost 5 bases and J lost 8, with 9 bases in between. CDR1 LNHDA and CDR2 SQIVND come from the germline V gene (reference sequence). The CDR3 loop is CASSPWPGELFF. The CDR3 nucleotides are TGTGCCAGTAGTCCCTGGCCGGGGGAGCTGTTTTTT.